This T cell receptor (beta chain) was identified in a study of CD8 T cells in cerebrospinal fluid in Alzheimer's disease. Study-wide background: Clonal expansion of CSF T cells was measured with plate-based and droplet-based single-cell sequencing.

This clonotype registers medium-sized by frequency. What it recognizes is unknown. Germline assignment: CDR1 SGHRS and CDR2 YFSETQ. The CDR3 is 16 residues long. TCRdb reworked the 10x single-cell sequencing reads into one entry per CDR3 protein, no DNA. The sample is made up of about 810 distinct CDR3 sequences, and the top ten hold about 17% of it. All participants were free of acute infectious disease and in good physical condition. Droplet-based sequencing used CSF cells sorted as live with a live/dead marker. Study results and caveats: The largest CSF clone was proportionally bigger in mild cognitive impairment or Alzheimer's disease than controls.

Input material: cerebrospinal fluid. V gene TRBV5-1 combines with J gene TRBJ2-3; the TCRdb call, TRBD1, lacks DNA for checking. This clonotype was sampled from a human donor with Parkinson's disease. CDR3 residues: CASSLGGTWGTDTQYF.